These 18 T cell receptor beta chains originate from one sample sequenced in a study of OX40 agonist ivuxolimab in advanced cancers. Sequencing was performed with immunoSEQ multiplex PCR; in TCRdb, only in-frame clones are kept and a portion is missing. This table holds 80,000 to 130,000 clones, approximately 90% found once. The input for sequencing was CD4+ or CD8+ T cells sorted from blood, taken in a trial of the OX40 agonist ivuxolimab. These receptors all come from an adult with an advanced solid tumor such as melanoma, head and neck, liver or kidney cancer.

V gene TRBV9 combines with J gene TRBJ2-2, with a possible D match to TRBD1 (6 bases). The CDR3 runs 16 residues. V lost 4 bases to trimming and J lost 0 bases, with 13 bases between them. CDR1 is SGDLS, CDR2 YYNGEE, per germline. The CDR3: CASSRLQGTNTGELFF. CDR3 nucleotides: TGTGCCAGCAGCCGGCTCCAGGGGACGAACACCGGGGAGCTGTTTTTT. Full variable domain (remainder filled in from reference TRBV9 and TRBJ2-2): DSGVTQTPKHLITATGQRVTLRCSPRSGDLSVYWYQQSLDQGLQFLIQYYNGEERAKGNILERFSAQQFPDLHSELNLSSLELGDSALYFCASSRLQGTNTGELFFGEGSRLTVL.

The chain recombines TRBV6-1 with TRBJ2-4; weak D call: TRBD1 (6 bases). This CDR3 has 13 amino acids. Germline CDR1 MNHNS, CDR2 SASEGT. V lost 4 bases, J lost 7 bases, and 11 bases lay in between. CDR3 bases: TGTGCCAGCAGTGTGGCCGGACAGAACATTCAGTACTTC. This translates into CASSVAGQNIQYF.

This chain connects TRBV11-2 to TRBJ2-6; maybe TRBD2 (6 bases). The germline gives CDR1 SGHAT, CDR2 FQNNGV. The germline V and J ends were trimmed by 5 bases and 0 bases, with 14 bases remaining between them. CDR3 length equals 17 residues. CDR3 residues: CASSEPGLNSGANVLTF. The CDR3 DNA reads as TGTGCCAGCAGCGAGCCGGGACTGAACTCTGGGGCCAACGTCCTGACTTTC.

This clone has just one count. The rearrangement joins TRBV18 to TRBJ2-5; D not resolved. Between the trimmed V and J ends, which lost 5 bases and 1 base, there was a span of 5 bases. The CDR3 has 12 residues. CDR1 is KGHSH and CDR2 is LQKENI in the germline V gene. The CDR3 DNA sequence: TGTGCCAGCTCAGTTCCCCAAGAGACCCAGTACTTC. Translating gives CASSVPQETQYF. The complete variable domain, with remaining parts taken from reference TRBV18 and TRBJ2-5, reads NAGVMQNPRHLVRRRGQEARLRCSPMKGHSHVYWYRQLPEEGLKFMVYLQKENIIDESGMPKERFSAEFPKEGPSILRIQQVVRGDSAAYFCASSVPQETQYFGPGTRLLVL.

This clone is a singleton in its sample. The chain links TRBV30 to TRBJ2-5, with D possibly matching TRBD2 (6 bases). The CDR3 sequence is 16 residues long. Per germline, CDR1 GTSNPN and CDR2 SVGIG (reference sequence). V was cut by 3 bases and J by 1 base, with 18 bases left in between. The CDR3 here is CAWSGGANRLQETQYF. The CDR3 nucleotides read TGTGCCTGGAGCGGGGGAGCGAACAGACTCCAAGAGACCCAGTACTTC.

This chain uses TRBV7-8 with TRBJ2-1, with TRBD2 matching 7 bases. CDR1 SGHVS and CDR2 FQNEAQ come from the germline V gene. J lost 5 bases, V lost 5 bases, and 27 bases had no gene match. The CDR3 sequence is 21 residues long. The CDR3 protein is CASSRFTPSGYSFRGDNEQFF. The CDR3 nucleotides read TGTGCCAGCAGCAGATTCACCCCTAGCGGTTATAGTTTTCGAGGAGACAATGAGCAGTTCTTC. Full variable domain (outside the CDR3, taken from reference TRBV7-8 and TRBJ2-1): GAGVSQSPRYKVAKRGQDVALRCDPISGHVSLFWYQQALGQGPEFLTYFQNEAQLDKSGLPSDRFFAERPEGSVSTLKIQRTQQEDSAVYLCASSRFTPSGYSFRGDNEQFFGPGTRLTVL.

The chain carries TRBV11-1 and TRBJ2-5; 7 nucleotides line up with TRBD2. CDR3 length: 16 residues. Germline trimming cut 1 base from V and 2 bases from J; bases unmatched to any gene: 7. The germline V gene has CDR1 SGHAT and CDR2 FQDESV (reference sequence). The CDR3 loop reads CASSLDGGRGQETQYF. The DNA for the CDR3 is TGTGCCAGCAGCTTAGATGGCGGGAGAGGGCAAGAGACCCAGTACTTC.

This chain uses TRBV9 with TRBJ2-7; 9 nucleotides align to TRBD1. The germline V gene encodes CDR1 SGDLS and CDR2 YYNGEE. CDR3 length: 16 amino acids. V was pared by 0 bases and J by 4 bases, with 8 bases of the junction left unmatched. The CDR3, as DNA: TGTGCCAGCAGCGTAGCGGGTGGGACAGGGAGGTACGAGCAGTACTTC. Translated: CASSVAGGTGRYEQYF.

This clone appeared a few times. The chain has TRBV28 and TRBJ1-5; 7 positions match TRBD1. V shed 7 bases and J 4 bases; nucleotides not matched to a gene: 10. The CDR3 runs 15 residues. Germline V lookup: CDR1 MDHEN, CDR2 SYDVKM. In DNA form, the CDR3 reads TGTGCCAGCAACCCCACAGGGGCCTTAAATCAGCCCCAGCATTTT. Protein: CASNPTGALNQPQHF.

The V gene is TRBV5-4, the J gene TRBJ2-1; D is perhaps TRBD2 (5 bases). V gave up 4 bases and J gave up 5 bases, with 10 bases separating them. The germline CDR1 and CDR2 sequences are SGHNT and YYREEE (reference sequence). There are 13 residues in the CDR3. CDR3 protein: CASSGSGNNEQFF. The CDR3 region has the DNA TGTGCCAGCAGCGGGAGCGGAAACAATGAGCAGTTCTTC.

V and J are TRBV9 and TRBJ2-7; D is perhaps TRBD2 (6 bases). The ends were cut back, 4 bases at V and 6 bases at J, with 17 bases in the middle. Germline CDR1 is SGDLS and CDR2 is YYNGEE. The CDR3 loop spans 14 amino acids. The CDR3 reads CASSPISTSLEQYF. The CDR3 nucleotides read TGTGCCAGCAGCCCTATTTCTACTAGCCTCGAGCAGTACTTC.

The genes are TRBV6-1 and TRBJ2-1; D not certain. The CDR3 is made up of 15 amino acids. Between the trimmed V and J ends, which lost 5 bases and 8 bases, there was a span of 19 bases. Germline-derived CDR1 and CDR2 are MNHNS and SASEGT. DNA for the CDR3: TGTGCCAGCAGTTCGTGGGATTCCCGATACGATGAGCAGTTCTTC. Its protein product is CASSSWDSRYDEQFF.

The chain joins TRBV4-1 to TRBJ2-1; D remains ambiguous. Germline loops: CDR1 MGHRA, CDR2 YSYEKL. This CDR3 comprises 15 residues. Trimming removed 1 base from V and 4 bases from J, with 11 bases in between. CDR3 amino acids: CASSQGPASYNEQFF. CDR3 nucleotides: TGCGCCAGCAGCCAAGGGCCGGCCAGTTACAATGAGCAGTTCTTC.

The chain joins TRBV15 to TRBJ1-3; 7 bases are a match to TRBD1. CDR1 LNHNV and CDR2 YYDKDF come from the germline V gene (reference sequence). The CDR3 has 16 residues. V gave up 3 bases and J gave up 3 bases; unmatched junction bases: 8. CDR3 coding DNA: TGTGCCACCAGCAGTACCACAGGGGTTGGTGGAAACACCATATATTTT. Encoded protein: CATSSTTGVGGNTIYF.

V and J are TRBV5-8 and TRBJ1-4; a weak D match, TRBD1 (6 bases). Between the trimmed V and J ends, which lost 0 bases and 0 bases, there was a span of 6 bases. Per the germline V gene, CDR1 is SGHTS and CDR2 is YDEGEE. This CDR3 region has 15 residues. CDR3 loop: CASSLGTATNEKLFF. CDR3 nucleotides: TGTGCCAGCAGCTTGGGGACAGCAACTAATGAAAAACTGTTTTTT.

The chain links TRBV27 to TRBJ2-3; D gene uncertain. Trimming cost V 1 base and J 3 bases, with 8 bases left between them. The CDR3 spans 14 residues. CDR1 is MNHEY and CDR2 is SMNVEV in the germline V gene (reference sequence). CDR3 amino acids: CASSLFTGTDTQYF. In nucleotides, the CDR3 is TGTGCCAGCAGTTTATTCACTGGGACAGATACGCAGTATTTT.

V is TRBV19 and J is TRBJ2-2, with D possibly TRBD1 on 5 matching bases. Germline V gene sequence: CDR1 LNHDA, CDR2 SQIVND (reference sequence). The CDR3 totals 14 residues. V was pared by 7 bases and J by 2 bases, with 11 bases between. In DNA form, the CDR3 reads TGTGCCAGTAACCCCAGGGCTAACACCGGGGAGCTGTTTTTT. It is translated as CASNPRANTGELFF.

Remarks on this clone: One end of the junction varies from germline; a read error may be responsible. This CDR3 reads CASSPPGQANTGELFF. As DNA, the CDR3 is TGTGCCAGCTCGCCACCGGGACAGGCAAACACCGGGGAGCTGTTTTTT. V usage is TRBV18 and J usage is TRBJ2-2; 8 nucleotides line up with TRBD1. The CDR3 sequence is 16 residues long. Germline V gene lookup returns CDR1 KGHSH and CDR2 LQKENI.